This TCR beta chain was documented in a study of T cells in Graves' hyperthyroidism and ophthalmopathy. The study, taken as a whole, reports: Ophthalmopathy was separated from stable hyperthyroidism by a 13 V-J model. Most clonotypes that expanded in the thyroid above 0.001 also showed up in blood.

This clonotype appeared many times. Its cognate antigen is unknown. A Clinical Activity Score of at least 3, a NOSPECS grade of at least 4 and a duration under 3 months were recorded in the ophthalmopathy patients. Diagnostic decisions used clinical symptoms, serum thyroxine and TRAb, thyroid ultrasound and orbital computed tomography. This CDR3 is built from 15 residues. V gave up 1 base and J gave up 1 base, with 8 bases separating them. The germline V gene encodes CDR1 MDHEN and CDR2 SYDVKM. Amplification of TCR beta CDR3 regions was performed using RNA transcripts as template. HTBI primers were employed in a first-round RT-PCR of the TCR CDR3. TCRdb reprocessed the multiplex PCR reads via MiXCR and lists one record per CDR3 protein. The table lists some 350,000 distinct CDR3 sequences, roughly an eighth of them singletons.

The chain links TRBV28 to TRBJ1-5; D might be TRBD1 (5 bases). The material sequenced was blood. This TCR was recovered from a woman aged 40-49 years with Graves' ophthalmopathy. In DNA form, the CDR3 reads TGTGCCAGCAGTTTATCCGACAGAAGCAATCAGCCCCAGCATTTT. It encodes CASSLSDRSNQPQHF.